The present entry profiles one T cell receptor beta chain with its context. Its cognate antigen is unknown. Mismatch with germline at one junction end may stem from a read error. Other DNA sequences in this sample translate to the same CDR3. The whole isolated RNA underwent reverse transcription, so sequencing captured expressed TCRB transcripts. Clones were sequenced by immunoSEQ multiplex PCR, and TCRdb holds only the in-frame ones, with some missing. The repertoire consists of fewer than 900,000 clones, with about 17% occurring once and the leading ten covering 0.02% to 0.03%. Sorting with CD45RO/CCR7/CD25/CD127/CD95/CD27 yielded naive, central memory, regulatory and stem-like memory CD4+ cells. Per the germline V gene, CDR1 is MNHNY and CDR2 is SVGAGI (reference sequence). The CDR3 contains 12 residues. These data originate in a study of beta chain features in type 1 diabetes. Study information: Similarity in age, gender and cell yields was seen between patients and healthy donors. Notes on the study in general: For TCRB rearrangement, an influence of HLA type remained unresolved here. At VDJ recombination sites, type 1 diabetes patients had fewer insertions and more deleted nucleotides.

The V and J genes are TRBV6-6 and TRBJ2-3, with no clear D. Sequenced: naive CD4+ T cells from blood. This receptor was taken from a young woman in good health. The DNA for the CDR3 is TGTGCCAGCAAAGGCGTCCTAGATACACAGTATTTT. It translates to CASKGVLDTQYF.